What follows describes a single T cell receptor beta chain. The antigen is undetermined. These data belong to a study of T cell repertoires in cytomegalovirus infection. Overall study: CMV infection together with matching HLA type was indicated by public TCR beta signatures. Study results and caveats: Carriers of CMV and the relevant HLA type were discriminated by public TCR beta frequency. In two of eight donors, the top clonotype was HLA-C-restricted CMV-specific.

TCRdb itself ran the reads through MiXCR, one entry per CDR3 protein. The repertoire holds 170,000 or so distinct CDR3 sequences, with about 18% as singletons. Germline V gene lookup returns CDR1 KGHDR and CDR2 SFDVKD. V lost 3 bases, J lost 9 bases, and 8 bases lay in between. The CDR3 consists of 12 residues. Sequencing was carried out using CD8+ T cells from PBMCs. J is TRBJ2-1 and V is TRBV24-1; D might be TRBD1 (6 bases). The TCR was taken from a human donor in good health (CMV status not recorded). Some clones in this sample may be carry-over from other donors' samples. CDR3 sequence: CATSDGTPEQFF. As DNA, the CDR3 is TGTGCCACCAGTGATGGGACACCTGAGCAGTTCTTC.